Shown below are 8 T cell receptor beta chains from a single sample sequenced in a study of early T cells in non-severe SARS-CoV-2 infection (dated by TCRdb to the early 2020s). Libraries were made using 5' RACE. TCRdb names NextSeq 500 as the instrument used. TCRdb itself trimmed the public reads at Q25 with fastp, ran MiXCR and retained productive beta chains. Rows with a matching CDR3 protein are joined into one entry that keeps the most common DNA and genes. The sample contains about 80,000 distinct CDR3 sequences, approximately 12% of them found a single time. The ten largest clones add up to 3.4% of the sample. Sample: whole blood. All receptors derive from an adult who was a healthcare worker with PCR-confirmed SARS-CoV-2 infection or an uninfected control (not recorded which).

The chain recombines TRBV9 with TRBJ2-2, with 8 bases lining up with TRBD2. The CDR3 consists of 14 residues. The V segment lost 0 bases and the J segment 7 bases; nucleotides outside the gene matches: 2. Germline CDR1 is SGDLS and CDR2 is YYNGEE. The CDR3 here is CASSVGLANGELFF. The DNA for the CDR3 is TGTGCCAGCAGCGTAGGACTAGCGAACGGGGAGCTGTTTTTT.

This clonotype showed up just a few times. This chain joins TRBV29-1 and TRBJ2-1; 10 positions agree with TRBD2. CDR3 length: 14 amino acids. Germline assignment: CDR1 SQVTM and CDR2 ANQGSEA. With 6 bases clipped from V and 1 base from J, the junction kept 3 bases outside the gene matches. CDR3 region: CSVRLAGSYNEQFF. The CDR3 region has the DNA TGCAGCGTACGACTAGCGGGTTCCTACAATGAGCAGTTCTTC.

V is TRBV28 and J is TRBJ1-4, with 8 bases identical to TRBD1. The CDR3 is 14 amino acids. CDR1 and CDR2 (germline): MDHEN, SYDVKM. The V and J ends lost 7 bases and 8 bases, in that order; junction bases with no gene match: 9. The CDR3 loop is CASISTGEREKLFF. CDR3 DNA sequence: TGTGCCAGCATCTCGACAGGGGAGAGGGAAAAACTGTTTTTT. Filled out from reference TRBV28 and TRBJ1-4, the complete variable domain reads DVKVTQSSRYLVKRTGEKVFLECVQDMDHENMFWYRQDPGLGLRLIYFSYDVKMKEKGDIPEGYSVSREKKERFSLILESASTNQTSMYLCASISTGEREKLFFGSGTQLSVL.

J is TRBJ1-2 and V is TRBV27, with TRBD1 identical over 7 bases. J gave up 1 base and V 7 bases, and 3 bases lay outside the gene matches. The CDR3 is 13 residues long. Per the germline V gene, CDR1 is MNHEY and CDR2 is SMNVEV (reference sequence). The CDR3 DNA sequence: TGTGCCAGCACCGGACAGGATAACTATGGCTACACCTTC. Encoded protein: CASTGQDNYGYTF.

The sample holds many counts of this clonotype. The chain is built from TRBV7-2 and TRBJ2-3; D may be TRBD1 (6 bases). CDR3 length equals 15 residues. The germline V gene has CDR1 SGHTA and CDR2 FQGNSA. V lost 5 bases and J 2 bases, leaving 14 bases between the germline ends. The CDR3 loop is CASSPLAGATDTQYF. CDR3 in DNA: TGTGCCAGCAGCCCACTGGCAGGGGCCACAGATACGCAGTATTTT.

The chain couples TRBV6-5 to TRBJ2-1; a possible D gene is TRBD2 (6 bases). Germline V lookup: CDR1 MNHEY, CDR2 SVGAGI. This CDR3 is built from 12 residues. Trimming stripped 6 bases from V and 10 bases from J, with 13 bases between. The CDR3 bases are TGTGCCAGCAGAGACCCAGCGGGCGAGCAGTTCTTC. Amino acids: CASRDPAGEQFF.

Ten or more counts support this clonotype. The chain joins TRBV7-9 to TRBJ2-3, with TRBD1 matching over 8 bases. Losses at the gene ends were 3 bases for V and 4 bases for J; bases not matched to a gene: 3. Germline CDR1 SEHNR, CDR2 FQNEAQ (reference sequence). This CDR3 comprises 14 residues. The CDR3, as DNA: TGTGCCAGCAGCTTCGACAGGGGTGCAGATACGCAGTATTTT. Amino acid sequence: CASSFDRGADTQYF.

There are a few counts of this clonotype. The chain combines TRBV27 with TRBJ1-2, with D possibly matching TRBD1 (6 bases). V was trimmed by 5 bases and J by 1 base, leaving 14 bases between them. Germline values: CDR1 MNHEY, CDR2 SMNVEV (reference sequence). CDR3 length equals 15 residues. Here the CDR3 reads CASSPHRAHNYGYTF. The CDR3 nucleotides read TGTGCCAGCAGTCCACACAGGGCTCATAACTATGGCTACACCTTC.